The rows below give T cell receptor beta chains drawn from one sample of a study of shared clonotypes between healthy human individuals. Measured with immunoSEQ multiplex PCR; TCRdb has only the in-frame clones, and not every one. The sample carries around 700,000 clones, approximately 73% recorded once. The specimen was memory CD4+ T cells sorted from blood. All receptors derive from a young woman in good health. CDR3s include the opening cysteine and the closing phenylalanine or tryptophan. Fields, in order: J gene, D gene, V gene, clone size, CDR3 DNA, CDR3 protein. A D gene is named only where the DNA matches it firmly. A clone size is listed for some rows: how often the clone was seen (once, few, many), or a class if it is expanded.

TRBJ2-4 TRBD2 TRBV25-1 many TGTGCCAGCAGTGGCGAGACGCGAACCGGGAGGTACATTCAGTACTTC CASSGETRTGRYIQYF
TRBJ2-5 . TRBV28 . TGTGCCAGCAGTAGAGGGTTGGAGACCCAGTACTTC CASSRGLETQYF
TRBJ2-5 . TRBV27 . TGTGCCAGCAGCTACGAGATGAGGGAGACCCAGTACTTC CASSYEMRETQYF
TRBJ1-5 . TRBV27 . TGTGCCATCGGGCCGCTCAGCTTGCCCCAGCATTTT CAIGPLSLPQHF
TRBJ1-3 . TRBV2 . TGTGCCAGCACAAACAGGGCGTCTGGAAACACCATATATTTT CASTNRASGNTIYF
TRBJ1-5 TRBD1 TRBV6-5 . TGTGCCAGCAGGGAGCAGGGGGCGAGCAATCAGCCCCAGCATTTT CASREQGASNQPQHF
TRBJ2-3 . TRBV7-8 . TGTGCCAGCAGCTTCCCCAAGGGGGGTCCAGATACGCAGTATTTT CASSFPKGGPDTQYF
TRBJ2-5 TRBD1 TRBV5-4 . TGTGCCAGCACCATTGGCGGACAGGGTAAATTCCAAGAGACCCAGTACTTC CASTIGGQGKFQETQYF
TRBJ2-1 . TRBV30 . TGTGCCTGGAGTGTATACCCGGGGGACAATGAGCAGTTCTTC CAWSVYPGDNEQFF
TRBJ1-1 . TRBV27 . TGTGCCAGCAGTTTATTAGCGGGGATTAAAGCTTTCTTT CASSLLAGIKAFF
TRBJ1-5 . TRBV13 . TGTGCCAGCAGCGCGGACACAAATCAGCCCCAGCATTTT CASSADTNQPQHF
TRBJ2-4 . TRBV19 . TGTGCCAGTAGCCACCAGGGAGGGGGCAGACAAGCCAAAAACATTCAGTACTTC CASSHQGGGRQAKNIQYF
TRBJ2-3 . TRBV28 . TGTGCCAGCAAGGGTCCCACGAGCACAGATACGCAGTATTTT CASKGPTSTDTQYF
TRBJ2-1 . TRBV5-1 . TGCGCCAGCGAGGAAGGGCGGTACAATGAGCAGTTCTTC CASEEGRYNEQFF
TRBJ2-2 . TRBV10-2 . TGCGCCAGCAGAAACACCGGGGAGCTGTTTTTT CASRNTGELFF
TRBJ2-1 TRBD2 TRBV2 . TGTGCCAGCACACGCGGGAGCTATGAGCAGTTCTTC CASTRGSYEQFF
TRBJ1-1 TRBD1 TRBV29-1 . TGCAGCGTTCGGGACAGCGGGCTGGTAGAAGCTTTCTTT CSVRDSGLVEAFF
TRBJ2-1 . TRBV19 . TGTGCCAGTAGGCCCCGGGGGAGCTCCTACAATGAGCAGTTCTTC CASRPRGSSYNEQFF